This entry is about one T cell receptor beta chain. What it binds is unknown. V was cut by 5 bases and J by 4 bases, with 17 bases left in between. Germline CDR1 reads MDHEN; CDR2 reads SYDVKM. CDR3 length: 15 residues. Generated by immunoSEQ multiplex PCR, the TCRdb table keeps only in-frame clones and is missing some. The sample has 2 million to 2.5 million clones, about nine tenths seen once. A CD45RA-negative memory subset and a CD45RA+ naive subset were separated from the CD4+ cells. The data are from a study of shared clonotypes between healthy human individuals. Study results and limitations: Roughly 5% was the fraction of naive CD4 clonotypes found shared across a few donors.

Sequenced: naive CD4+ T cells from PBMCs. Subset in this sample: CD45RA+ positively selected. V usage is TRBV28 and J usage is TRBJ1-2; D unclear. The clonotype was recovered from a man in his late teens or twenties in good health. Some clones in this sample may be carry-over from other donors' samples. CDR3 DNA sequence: TGTGCCAGCAGTCCCCCAGTAGGACGGAGCTATGGCTACACCTTC. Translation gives CASSPPVGRSYGYTF.